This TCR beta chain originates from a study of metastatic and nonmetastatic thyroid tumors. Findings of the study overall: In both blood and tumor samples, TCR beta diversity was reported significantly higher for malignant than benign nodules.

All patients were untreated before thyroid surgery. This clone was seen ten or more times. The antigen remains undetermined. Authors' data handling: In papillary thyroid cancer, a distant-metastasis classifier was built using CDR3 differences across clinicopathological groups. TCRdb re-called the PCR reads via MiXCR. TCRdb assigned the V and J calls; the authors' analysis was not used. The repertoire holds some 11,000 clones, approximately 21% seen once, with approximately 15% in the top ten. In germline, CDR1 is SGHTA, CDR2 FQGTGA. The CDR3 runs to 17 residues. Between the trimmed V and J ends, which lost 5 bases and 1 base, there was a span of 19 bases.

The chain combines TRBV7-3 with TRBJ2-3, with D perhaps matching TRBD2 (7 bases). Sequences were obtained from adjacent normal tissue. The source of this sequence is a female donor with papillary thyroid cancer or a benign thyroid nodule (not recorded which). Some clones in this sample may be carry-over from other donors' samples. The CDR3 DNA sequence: TGTGCCAGCAGCCCCGGAGGGGGGGTGGGTGGCACAGATACGCAGTATTTT. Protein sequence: CASSPGGGVGGTDTQYF.